Listed here is a single T cell receptor (beta chain). Its antigen is currently unknown. A read error may account for a junction end that differs from germline. These data belong to a study of esophageal squamous cell carcinoma under preoperative chemotherapy. Study information: Both tumor-infiltrating lymphocytes and peripheral blood T cells were profiled. Whole-study findings and limits: After treatment, tumor-infiltrating lymphocytes apparently came partly from blood T cells.

Regarding time point: before preoperative PTX-NDP chemotherapy. TCRdb redid the calling of the PCR reads with MiXCR, one entry per CDR3 protein. The sample carries over 13,000 distinct CDR3 sequences, approximately 61% recorded once. The CDR3 consists of 16 residues. The V gene's germline CDR1 is MNHNS and CDR2 SASEGT. This receptor was taken from a human donor with esophageal squamous cell carcinoma. The donor label of this sample is uncertain. The chain has TRBV6-1 and TRBJ2-3; 7 nucleotides align to TRBD2. This sample was obtained from a patient given preoperative chemotherapy. For the CDR3, the DNA is TGTGCCAGCGGGGGAGGTGGGGAGGGTCCCACAGAGACGCAGTATTTC. It is translated as CASGGGGEGPTETQYF.